The T cell receptor (beta chain) under discussion was sequenced for a study of CXCR3-negative and CXCR3-positive naive CD8 T cells. Germline V gene data show CDR1 as SEHNR and CDR2 as FQNEAQ (reference sequence). CDR3 length equals 15 residues. UMI-labeled 5' RACE yielded the TRB cDNA libraries. TCRdb reprocessed the 5' RACE reads and stores each CDR3 protein as one record, lacking DNA. Recorded for this sample: roughly 56,000 distinct CDR3 sequences. The sample comprised naive CXCR3- CD8+ T cells from blood. Subset meaning: CD45RO-CCR7+CD27+CD95- naive CD8+ T cells lacking CXCR3 (TNR3-). The receptor comes from a human donor in good health. Some clones in this sample may be carry-over from other donors' samples. The V and J genes are TRBV7-9 and TRBJ1-5; without DNA, the TCRdb call of TRBD1 cannot be checked. CDR3 residues: CASSLAGAGGQPQHF.